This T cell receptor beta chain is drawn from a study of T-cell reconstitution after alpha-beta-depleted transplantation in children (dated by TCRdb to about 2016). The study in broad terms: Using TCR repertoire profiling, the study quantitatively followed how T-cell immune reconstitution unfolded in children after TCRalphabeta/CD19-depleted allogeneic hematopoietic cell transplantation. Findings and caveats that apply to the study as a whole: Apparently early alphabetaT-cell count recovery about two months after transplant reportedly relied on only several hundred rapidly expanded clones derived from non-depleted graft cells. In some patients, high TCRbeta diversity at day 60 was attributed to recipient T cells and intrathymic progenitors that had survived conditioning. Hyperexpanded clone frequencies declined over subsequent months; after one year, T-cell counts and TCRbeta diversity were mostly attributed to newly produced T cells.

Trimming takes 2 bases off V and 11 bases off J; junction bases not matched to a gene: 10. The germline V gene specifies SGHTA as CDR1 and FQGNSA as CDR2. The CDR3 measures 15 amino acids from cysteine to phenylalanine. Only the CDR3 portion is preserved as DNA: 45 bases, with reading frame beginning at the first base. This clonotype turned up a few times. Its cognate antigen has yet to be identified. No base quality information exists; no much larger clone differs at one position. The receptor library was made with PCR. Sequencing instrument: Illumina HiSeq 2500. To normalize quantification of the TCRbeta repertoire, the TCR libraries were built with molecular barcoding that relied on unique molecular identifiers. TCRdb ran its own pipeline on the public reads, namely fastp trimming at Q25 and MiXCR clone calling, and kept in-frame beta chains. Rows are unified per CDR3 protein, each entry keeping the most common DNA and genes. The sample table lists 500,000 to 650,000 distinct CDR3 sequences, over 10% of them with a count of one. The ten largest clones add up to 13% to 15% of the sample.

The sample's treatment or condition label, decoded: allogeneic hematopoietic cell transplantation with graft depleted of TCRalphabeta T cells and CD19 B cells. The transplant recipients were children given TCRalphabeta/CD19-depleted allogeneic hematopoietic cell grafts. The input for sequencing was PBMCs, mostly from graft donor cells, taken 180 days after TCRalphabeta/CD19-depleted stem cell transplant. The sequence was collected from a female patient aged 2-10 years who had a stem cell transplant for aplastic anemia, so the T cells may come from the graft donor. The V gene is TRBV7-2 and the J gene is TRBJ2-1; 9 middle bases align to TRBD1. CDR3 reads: CASSLFRDRASQQFF. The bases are TGTGCCAGCAGCTTATTCCGGGACAGGGCATCCCAGCAGTTCTTC.